The 16 T cell receptor beta chains below come from one sample, sequenced in a study of cytomegalovirus exposure and HLA in healthy donors. PCR amplification relied on 60 Vbeta primers (plus 13 Jbeta primers). Only in-frame clones appear in the TCRdb table, and some are missing; sequencing was by immunoSEQ multiplex PCR. The sample lists approximately 150,000 clones; around three quarters were seen once. The source material was PBMCs. These receptors came from a male donor in good health and CMV-seronegative.

The CDR3 protein is CASSSQVANSPLHF. CDR3 DNA: TGTGCCAGCAGTTCACAGGTTGCCAATTCACCCCTCCACTTT. This chain links TRBV27 with TRBJ1-6; perhaps TRBD1 as D (5 bases). Germline CDR1 is MNHEY and CDR2 is SMNVEV (reference sequence). The CDR3 loop spans 14 amino acids. Trimming shortened V by 4 bases and J by 7 bases, and 11 bases separated the two germline ends.

This rearrangement joins TRBV6-4 to TRBJ2-5, with D possibly matching TRBD1 (5 bases). Germline CDR1 is MRHNA and CDR2 is SNTAGT. Trimming cost V 0 bases and J 4 bases, with 9 bases left between them. The CDR3 consists of 14 residues. Here the CDR3 reads CASSDSAGSETQYF. The CDR3 DNA sequence: TGTGCCAGCAGTGACTCCGCAGGGTCAGAGACCCAGTACTTC.

The chain joins TRBV7-9 to TRBJ2-5; 10 bases agree with TRBD2. The CDR3 contains 15 residues. V was pared by 4 bases and J by 5 bases, with 7 bases of the junction left unmatched. Germline V gives CDR1 SEHNR, CDR2 FQNEAQ (reference sequence). CDR3 amino acids: CASSSAGLAVETQYF. DNA for the CDR3: TGTGCCAGCAGCTCCGCCGGACTAGCGGTGGAGACCCAGTACTTC.

CDR3 coding DNA: TGTGCCAGCAGCCTCGACACGAATGAAAAACTGTTTTTT. It yields the protein CASSLDTNEKLFF. The chain links TRBV28 to TRBJ1-4, with no clear D. This CDR3 is 13 amino acids long. Germline assignment: CDR1 MDHEN and CDR2 SYDVKM. The V and J ends lost 6 bases and 5 bases respectively, with 10 bases between them. Complete variable domain (other parts from reference TRBV28 and TRBJ1-4): DVKVTQSSRYLVKRTGEKVFLECVQDMDHENMFWYRQDPGLGLRLIYFSYDVKMKEKGDIPEGYSVSREKKERFSLILESASTNQTSMYLCASSLDTNEKLFFGSGTQLSVL.

The chain combines TRBV6-5 with TRBJ1-6; TRBD1 aligns across 7 bases. The V gene end was trimmed by 6 bases and the J gene end by 6 bases; junction bases not matched to a gene: 8. Germline V gene sequence: CDR1 MNHEY, CDR2 SVGAGI. The CDR3 extends over 15 amino acids. For the CDR3, the DNA is TGTGCCAGCAGCGTCGGGACAGAGGCTAATTCACCCCTCCACTTT. Translated: CASSVGTEANSPLHF.

The chain is built from TRBV9 and TRBJ2-3; 8 bases line up with TRBD1. V lost 2 bases and J lost 4; bases outside the gene matches: 6. Per the germline V gene, CDR1 is SGDLS and CDR2 is YYNGEE. The CDR3 has 15 amino acids. CDR3 nucleotide sequence: TGTGCCAGCAGCGTCTGGACAGGGTTCCCAGATACGCAGTATTTT. This encodes CASSVWTGFPDTQYF.

A few counts support this clone. V gene TRBV5-1 combines with J gene TRBJ2-1; D is undetermined. This CDR3 region has 14 residues. Germline V CDR1 and CDR2: SGHRS, YFSETQ. V lost 4 bases and J 9 bases, leaving 17 bases between the germline ends. CDR3 in DNA: TGCGCCAGCAGCCCCGCGGCGGCGCTGGGTGAGCAGTTCTTC. As protein: CASSPAAALGEQFF. Combining the CDR3 with reference TRBV5-1 and TRBJ2-1 gives the whole variable domain KAGVTQTPRYLIKTRGQQVTLSCSPISGHRSVSWYQQTPGQGLQFLFEYFSETQRNKGNFPGRFSGRQFSNSRSEMNVSTLELGDSALYLCASSPAAALGEQFFGPGTRLTVL.

This clone was counted between two and nine times. The V and J genes are TRBV5-1 and TRBJ1-2; no clear D gene. Trimming removed 8 bases from V and 0 bases from J, with 11 bases in between. CDR3 length equals 13 residues. CDR1 and CDR2 from the germline V gene are SGHRS and YFSETQ. The CDR3 sequence is CASHTESNYGYTF. DNA for the CDR3: TGCGCCAGTCACACAGAGTCTAACTATGGCTACACCTTC. Drawing the rest from reference TRBV5-1 and TRBJ1-2, the complete variable domain is KAGVTQTPRYLIKTRGQQVTLSCSPISGHRSVSWYQQTPGQGLQFLFEYFSETQRNKGNFPGRFSGRQFSNSRSEMNVSTLELGDSALYLCASHTESNYGYTFGSGTRLTVV.

This chain uses TRBV10-1 with TRBJ2-7; maybe TRBD1 (5 bases). V lost 4 bases, J lost 2 bases, and 21 bases lay in between. Germline CDR1 and CDR2: WNHNN and SYGVQD (reference sequence). The CDR3 loop spans 17 amino acids. The CDR3 sequence is CASSVGFGQGMTYEQYF. In DNA, the CDR3 is TGCGCCAGCAGTGTCGGGTTCGGGCAGGGAATGACCTACGAGCAGTACTTC.

The rearrangement links TRBV7-9 to TRBJ2-5, with D unclear. CDR3 length: 14 amino acids. V was pared by 2 bases and J by 1 base, with 8 bases between. Germline V lookup: CDR1 SEHNR, CDR2 FQNEAQ (reference sequence). CDR3 bases: TGTGCCAGCAGCTTACTGCGGCGCCAAGAGACCCAGTACTTC. Its protein product is CASSLLRRQETQYF.

This chain links TRBV7-3 with TRBJ1-3; D is perhaps TRBD1 (5 bases). Trimming cost V 0 bases and J 2 bases, with 14 bases left between them. CDR1 is SGHTA and CDR2 is FQGTGA in the germline V gene. CDR3 size: 17 residues. The CDR3 here is CASSLTGPHRTGNTIYF. CDR3 nucleotides: TGTGCCAGCAGCTTAACAGGGCCACACAGGACTGGAAACACCATATATTTT. Complete variable domain (other parts from reference TRBV7-3 and TRBJ1-3): GAGVSQTPSNKVTEKGKYVELRCDPISGHTALYWYRQSLGQGPEFLIYFQGTGAADDSGLPNDRFFAVRPEGSVSTLKIQRTERGDSAVYLCASSLTGPHRTGNTIYFGEGSWLTVV.

The chain links TRBV20-1 to TRBJ1-2; D ambiguous. Germline lookup yields CDR1 DFQATT and CDR2 SNEGSKA (reference sequence). This CDR3 contains 11 residues. This chain's CDR3 is CRPKEAYGYTF. CDR3 bases: TGCAGGCCTAAGGAGGCCTATGGCTACACCTTC.

In its sample, this clone was seen a few times. J is TRBJ1-1 and V is TRBV7-2, with 7 bases fitting TRBD1. In germline, CDR1 is SGHTA, CDR2 FQGNSA. The V segment lost 5 bases and the J segment 3 bases; nucleotides outside the gene matches: 9. The CDR3 runs 15 residues. The CDR3 bases are TGTGCCAGCAGCCAACGGACAGGAAGGCACACTGAAGCTTTCTTT. Amino acid sequence: CASSQRTGRHTEAFF.

The chain recombines TRBV5-6 with TRBJ2-2; possibly TRBD2 for D (6 bases). The ends were cut back, 4 bases at V and 3 bases at J, with 16 bases in the middle. The V gene's germline CDR1 is SGHDT and CDR2 YYEEEE. This CDR3 spans 16 amino acids. Here the CDR3 DNA reads TGTGCCAGCAGCCAGGGACTGCCGGAGTACACCGGGGAGCTGTTTTTT. Translated, it gives CASSQGLPEYTGELFF.

This chain connects TRBV19 to TRBJ1-2; 9 bases map to TRBD1. There are 16 residues in the CDR3. Germline CDR1 LNHDA, CDR2 SQIVND (reference sequence). V lost 7 bases, J lost 5 bases, and 14 bases stayed unmatched. The CDR3 DNA follows: TGTGCCAGTACCGATCCAACCGGGACAGGGAATTATGGCTACACCTTC. It translates to CASTDPTGTGNYGYTF.

The chain joins TRBV28 to TRBJ1-2, with D maybe TRBD1 (6 bases). Germline V gives CDR1 MDHEN, CDR2 SYDVKM. The CDR3 covers 13 residues. V was cut by 6 bases and J by 6 bases, with 14 bases left in between. CDR3 protein: CASSLADSHGYTF. In DNA form, the CDR3 reads TGTGCCAGCAGCCTGGCGGACAGCCATGGCTACACCTTC.